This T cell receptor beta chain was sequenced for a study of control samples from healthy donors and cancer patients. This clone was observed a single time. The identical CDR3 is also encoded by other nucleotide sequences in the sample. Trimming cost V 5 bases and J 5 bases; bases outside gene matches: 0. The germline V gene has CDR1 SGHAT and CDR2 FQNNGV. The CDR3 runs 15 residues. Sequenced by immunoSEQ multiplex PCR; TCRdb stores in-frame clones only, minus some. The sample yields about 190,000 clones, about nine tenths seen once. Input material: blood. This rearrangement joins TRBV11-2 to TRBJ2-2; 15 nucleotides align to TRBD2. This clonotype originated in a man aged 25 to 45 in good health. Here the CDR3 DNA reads TGTGCCAGCAGCGGACTAGCGGGGGGGACCGGGGAGCTGTTTTTT. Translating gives CASSGLAGGTGELFF.